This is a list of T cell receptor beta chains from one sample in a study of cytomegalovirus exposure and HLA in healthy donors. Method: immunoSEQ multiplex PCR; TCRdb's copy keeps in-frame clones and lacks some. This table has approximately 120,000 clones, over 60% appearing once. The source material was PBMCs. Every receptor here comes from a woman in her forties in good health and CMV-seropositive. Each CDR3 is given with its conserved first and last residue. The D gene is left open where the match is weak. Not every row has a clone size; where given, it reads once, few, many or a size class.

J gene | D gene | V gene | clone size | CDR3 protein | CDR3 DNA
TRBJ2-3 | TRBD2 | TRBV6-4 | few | CASSDGLAGPDTQYF | TGTGCCAGCAGTGACGGACTAGCGGGACCAGATACGCAGTATTTT
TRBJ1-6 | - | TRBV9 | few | CASSVTTSNSPLHF | TGTGCCAGCAGCGTAACAACCAGTAATTCACCCCTCCACTTT
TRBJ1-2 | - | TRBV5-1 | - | CASSPRPDFQGDGYTF | TGCGCCAGCAGCCCTCGGCCAGATTTTCAGGGCGATGGCTACACCTTC
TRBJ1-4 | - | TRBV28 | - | CASSFGGLNEKLFF | TGTGCCAGCAGTTTTGGTGGACTAAATGAAAAACTGTTTTTT
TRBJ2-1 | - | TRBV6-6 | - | CASSYSGDYNEQFF | TGTGCCAGCAGTTACTCGGGAGACTACAATGAGCAGTTCTTC
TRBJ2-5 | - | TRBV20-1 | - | CSARETERYF | TGCAGTGCTAGAGAGACAGAAAGGTACTTC
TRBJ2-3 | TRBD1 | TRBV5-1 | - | CASSQGQGASDTQYF | TGCGCCAGCAGCCAGGGACAGGGGGCGTCAGATACGCAGTATTTT
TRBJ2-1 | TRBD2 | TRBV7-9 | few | CASSSDPGLAGRSYNEQFF | TGTGCCAGCAGCTCCGACCCGGGACTAGCGGGACGGTCCTACAATGAGCAGTTCTTC
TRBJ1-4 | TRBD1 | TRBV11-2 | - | CASSLLGQGLEKLFF | TGTGCCAGCAGCTTACTAGGACAGGGGCTTGAAAAACTGTTTTTT
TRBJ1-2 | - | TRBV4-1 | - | CASSHQGVGGYTF | TGCGCCAGCAGCCACCAGGGTGTGGGTGGCTACACCTTC
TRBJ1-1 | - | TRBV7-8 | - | CASSGHPGGTEAFF | TGTGCCAGCAGCGGCCACCCAGGAGGGACTGAAGCTTTCTTT
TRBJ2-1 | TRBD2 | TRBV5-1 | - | CASSLEGAGVYDEQFF | TGCGCCAGCAGCTTGGAAGGAGCGGGAGTTTACGATGAGCAGTTCTTC
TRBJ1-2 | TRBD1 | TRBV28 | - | CASSFGTGDDYGYTF | TGTGCCAGCAGTTTTGGGACAGGGGACGACTATGGCTACACCTTC
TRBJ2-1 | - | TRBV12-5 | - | CASGLPGLYNEQFF | TGTGCTAGTGGTCTTCCTGGACTCTACAATGAGCAGTTCTTC
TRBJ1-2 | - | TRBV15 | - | CATSRGTSGYGYTF | TGTGCCACCAGCAGAGGGACATCCGGGTATGGCTACACCTTC
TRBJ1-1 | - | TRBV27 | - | CASSLIFGGLMNTEAFF | TGTGCCAGCAGTTTAATTTTCGGGGGGCTGATGAACACTGAAGCTTTCTTT
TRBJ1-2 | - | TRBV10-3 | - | CAITGFTGDLGNGYTF | TGTGCCATCACGGGCTTCACCGGGGATCTTGGAAATGGCTACACCTTC
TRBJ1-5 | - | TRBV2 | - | CASRRTDISNQPQHF | TGTGCCAGCAGGCGTACGGACATTAGCAATCAGCCCCAGCATTTT